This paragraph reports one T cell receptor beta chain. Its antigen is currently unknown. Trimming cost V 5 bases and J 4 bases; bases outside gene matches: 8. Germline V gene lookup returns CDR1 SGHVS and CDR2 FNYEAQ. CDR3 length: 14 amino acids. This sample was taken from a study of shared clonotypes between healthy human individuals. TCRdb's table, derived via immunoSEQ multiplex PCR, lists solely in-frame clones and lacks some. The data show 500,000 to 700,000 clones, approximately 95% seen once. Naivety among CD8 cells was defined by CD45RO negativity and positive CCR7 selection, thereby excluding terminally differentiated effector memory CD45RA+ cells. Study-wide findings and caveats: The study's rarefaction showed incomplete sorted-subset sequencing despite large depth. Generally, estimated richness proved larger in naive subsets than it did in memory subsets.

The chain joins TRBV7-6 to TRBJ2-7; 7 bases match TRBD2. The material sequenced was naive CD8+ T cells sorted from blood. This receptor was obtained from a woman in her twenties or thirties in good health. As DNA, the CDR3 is TGTGCCAGCAGCCCCGGACTAGAATTTTACGAGCAGTACTTC. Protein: CASSPGLEFYEQYF.